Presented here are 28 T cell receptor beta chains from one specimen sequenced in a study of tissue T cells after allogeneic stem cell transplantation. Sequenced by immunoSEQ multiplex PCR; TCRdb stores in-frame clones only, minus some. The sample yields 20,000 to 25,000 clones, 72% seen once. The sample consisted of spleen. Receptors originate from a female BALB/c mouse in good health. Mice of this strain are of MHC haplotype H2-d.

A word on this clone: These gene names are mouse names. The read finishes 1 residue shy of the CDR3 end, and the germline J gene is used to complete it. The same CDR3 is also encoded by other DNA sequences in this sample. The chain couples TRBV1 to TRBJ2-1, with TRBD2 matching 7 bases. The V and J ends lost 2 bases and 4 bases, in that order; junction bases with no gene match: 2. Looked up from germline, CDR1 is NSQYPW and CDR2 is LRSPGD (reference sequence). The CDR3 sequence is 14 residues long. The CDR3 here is CTCSALGGYAEQFF. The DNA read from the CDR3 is TGCACCTGCAGTGCATTGGGGGGATATGCTGAGCAGTTC.

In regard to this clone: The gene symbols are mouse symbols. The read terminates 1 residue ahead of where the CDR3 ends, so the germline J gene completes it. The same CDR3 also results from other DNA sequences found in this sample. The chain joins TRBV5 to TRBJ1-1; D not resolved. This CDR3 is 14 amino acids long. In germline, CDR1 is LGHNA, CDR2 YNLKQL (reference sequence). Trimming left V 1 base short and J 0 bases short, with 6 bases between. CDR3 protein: CASSQGSANTEVFF. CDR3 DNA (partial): TGTGCCAGCAGCCAAGGCAGCGCAAACACAGAAGTCTTC.

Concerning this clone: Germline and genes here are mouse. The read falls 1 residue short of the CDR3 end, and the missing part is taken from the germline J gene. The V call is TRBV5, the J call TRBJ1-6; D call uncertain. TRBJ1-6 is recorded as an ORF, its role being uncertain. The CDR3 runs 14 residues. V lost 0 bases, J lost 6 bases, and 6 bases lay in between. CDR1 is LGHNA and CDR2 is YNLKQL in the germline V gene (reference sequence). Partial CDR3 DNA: TGTGCCAGCAGCCAAGACAGAGTTAATTCGCCCCTCTAC. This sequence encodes CASSQDRVNSPLY. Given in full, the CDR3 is CASSQDRVNSPLYF.

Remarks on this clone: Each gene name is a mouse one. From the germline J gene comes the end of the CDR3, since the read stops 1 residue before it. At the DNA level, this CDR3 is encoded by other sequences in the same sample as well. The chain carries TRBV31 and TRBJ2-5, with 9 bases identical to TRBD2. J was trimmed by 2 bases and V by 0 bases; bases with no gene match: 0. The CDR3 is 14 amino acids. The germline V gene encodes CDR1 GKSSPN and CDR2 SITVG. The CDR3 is CAWSLWGGQDTQYF. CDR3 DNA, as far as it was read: TGTGCCTGGAGTCTCTGGGGGGGCCAAGACACCCAGTAC.

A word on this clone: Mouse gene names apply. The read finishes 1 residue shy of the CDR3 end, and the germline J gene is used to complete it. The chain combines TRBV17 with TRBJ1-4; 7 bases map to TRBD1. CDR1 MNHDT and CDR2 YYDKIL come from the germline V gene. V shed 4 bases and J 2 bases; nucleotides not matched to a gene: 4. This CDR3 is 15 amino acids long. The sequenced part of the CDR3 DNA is TGTGCTAGCAGTACAGGGGGACAATCCAACGAAAGATTATTT. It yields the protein CASSTGGQSNERLF. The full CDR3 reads CASSTGGQSNERLFF.

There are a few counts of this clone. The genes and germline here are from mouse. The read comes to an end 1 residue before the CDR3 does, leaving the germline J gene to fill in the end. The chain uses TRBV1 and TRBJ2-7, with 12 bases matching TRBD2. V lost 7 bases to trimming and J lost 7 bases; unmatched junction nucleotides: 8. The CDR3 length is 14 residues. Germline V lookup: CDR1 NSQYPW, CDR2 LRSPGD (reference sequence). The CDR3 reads CTCTPGLGGGEQYF. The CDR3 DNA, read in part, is TGCACCTGCACCCCGGGACTGGGGGGTGGGGAACAGTAC.

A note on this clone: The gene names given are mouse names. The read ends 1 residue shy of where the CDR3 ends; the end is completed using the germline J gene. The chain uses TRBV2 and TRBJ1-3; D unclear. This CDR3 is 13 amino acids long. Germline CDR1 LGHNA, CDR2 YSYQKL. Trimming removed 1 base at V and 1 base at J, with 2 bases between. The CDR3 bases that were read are TGTGCCAGCAGCCAAGGGTCTGGAAATACGCTCTAT. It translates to CASSQGSGNTLY. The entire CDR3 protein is CASSQGSGNTLYF.

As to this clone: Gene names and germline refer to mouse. The chain's CDR3 is CASSPGTTNTGQLYF. The sequenced CDR3 bases are TGTGCCAGCAGCCCCGGGACTACAAACACCGGGCAGCTCTAC. The V call is TRBV19, the J call TRBJ2-2; TRBD2 is a possible D gene (6 bases). The read is 1 residue too short to cover the CDR3 end, so that end is filled in from the germline J gene. Germline CDR1 reads FNHDT; CDR2 reads SITEND (reference sequence). The CDR3 covers 15 residues. V gave up 5 bases and J gave up 0 bases, with 11 bases separating them.

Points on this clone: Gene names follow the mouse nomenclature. The CDR3 DNA, read in part, is TGTGCCAGCAGCTCGGGACAGGGGGCAAACTCCGACTACACC. Protein product: CASSSGQGANSDYT. The entire CDR3 protein is CASSSGQGANSDYTF. The chain combines TRBV3 with TRBJ1-2, with 11 bases lining up with TRBD1. The CDR3 extends 1 residue past the end of the read, so its final part is completed from the germline J gene. The CDR3 spans 15 residues. CDR1 SNHLY and CDR2 FYNGKV come from the germline V gene (reference sequence). The V segment lost 4 bases and the J segment 0 bases; nucleotides outside the gene matches: 1.

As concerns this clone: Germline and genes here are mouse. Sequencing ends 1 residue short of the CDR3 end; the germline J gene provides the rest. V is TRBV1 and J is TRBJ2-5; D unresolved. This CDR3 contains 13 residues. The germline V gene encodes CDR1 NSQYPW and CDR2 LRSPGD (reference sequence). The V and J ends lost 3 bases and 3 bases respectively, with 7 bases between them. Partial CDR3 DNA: TGCACCTGCAGTGCGGTGGGACAAGACACCCAGTAC. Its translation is CTCSAVGQDTQY. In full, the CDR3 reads CTCSAVGQDTQYF.

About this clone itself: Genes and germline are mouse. Partial CDR3 DNA: TGTGCTAGCAGTTCGGACAGGGATGCTGAGCAGTTC. This translates into CASSSDRDAEQF. The whole CDR3 protein is CASSSDRDAEQFF. This sequence joins TRBV29 and TRBJ2-1; TRBD1 matches at 8 bases. The read is 1 residue too short to cover the CDR3 end, so that end is filled in from the germline J gene. CDR1 and CDR2 from the germline V gene are MSHET and SYDVDS. The CDR3 is 13 amino acids. The V segment lost 4 bases and the J segment 5 bases; nucleotides outside the gene matches: 1.

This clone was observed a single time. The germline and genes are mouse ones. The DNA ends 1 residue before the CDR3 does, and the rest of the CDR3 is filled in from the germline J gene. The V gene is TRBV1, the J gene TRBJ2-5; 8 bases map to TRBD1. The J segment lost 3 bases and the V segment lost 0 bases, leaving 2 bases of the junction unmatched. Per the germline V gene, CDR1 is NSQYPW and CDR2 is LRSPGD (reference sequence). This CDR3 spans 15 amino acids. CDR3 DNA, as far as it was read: TGCACCTGCAGTGCAGACAGGGGGCGGCAAGACACCCAGTAC. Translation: CTCSADRGRQDTQY. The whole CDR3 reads CTCSADRGRQDTQYF.

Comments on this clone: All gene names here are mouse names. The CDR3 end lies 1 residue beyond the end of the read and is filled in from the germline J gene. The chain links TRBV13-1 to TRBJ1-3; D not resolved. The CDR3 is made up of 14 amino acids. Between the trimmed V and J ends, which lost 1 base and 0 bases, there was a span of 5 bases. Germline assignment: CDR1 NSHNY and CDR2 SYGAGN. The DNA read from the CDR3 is TGTGCCAGCAGTGATCGGTATTCTGGAAATACGCTCTAT. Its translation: CASSDRYSGNTLY. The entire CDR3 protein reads CASSDRYSGNTLYF.

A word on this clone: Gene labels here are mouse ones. The CDR3 sequence: CASGDGTPYEQYF. The covered CDR3 bases are TGTGCCAGCGGTGACGGGACACCTTATGAACAGTAC. The rearrangement links TRBV13-2 to TRBJ2-7, with a weak D call TRBD1 (6 bases). The DNA ends 1 residue before the CDR3 does, and the rest of the CDR3 is filled in from the germline J gene. The V gene's germline CDR1 is NNHNN and CDR2 SYGAGS (reference sequence). The V gene lost 2 bases and the J gene lost 4 bases, with 10 bases spanning the gap. The CDR3 extends over 13 amino acids.

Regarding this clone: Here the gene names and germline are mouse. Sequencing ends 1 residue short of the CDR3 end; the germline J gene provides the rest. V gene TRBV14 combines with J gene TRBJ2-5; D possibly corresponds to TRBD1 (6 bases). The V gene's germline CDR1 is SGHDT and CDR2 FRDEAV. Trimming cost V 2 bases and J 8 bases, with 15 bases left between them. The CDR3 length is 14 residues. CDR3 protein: CASSLSRTEGTQYF. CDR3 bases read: TGTGCCAGCAGTTTAAGTAGGACAGAAGGCACCCAGTAC.

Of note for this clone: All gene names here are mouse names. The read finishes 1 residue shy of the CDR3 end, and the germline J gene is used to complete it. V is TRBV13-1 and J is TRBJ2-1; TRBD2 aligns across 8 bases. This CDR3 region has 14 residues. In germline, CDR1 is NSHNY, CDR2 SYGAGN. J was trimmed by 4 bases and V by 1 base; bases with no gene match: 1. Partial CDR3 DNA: TGTGCCAGCAGTGATTGGGACTGGTATGCTGAGCAGTTC. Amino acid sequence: CASSDWDWYAEQF. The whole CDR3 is CASSDWDWYAEQFF.

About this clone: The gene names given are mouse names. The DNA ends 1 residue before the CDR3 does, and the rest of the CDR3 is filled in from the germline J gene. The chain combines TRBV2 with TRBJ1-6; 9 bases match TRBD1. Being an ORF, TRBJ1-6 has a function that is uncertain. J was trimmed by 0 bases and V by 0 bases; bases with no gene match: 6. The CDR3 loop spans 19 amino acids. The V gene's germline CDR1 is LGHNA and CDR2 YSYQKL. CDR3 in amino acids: CASSQDSGQGFSYNSPLYF. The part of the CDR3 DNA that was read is TGTGCCAGCAGCCAAGATAGCGGACAGGGGTTTTCCTATAATTCGCCCCTCTAC.

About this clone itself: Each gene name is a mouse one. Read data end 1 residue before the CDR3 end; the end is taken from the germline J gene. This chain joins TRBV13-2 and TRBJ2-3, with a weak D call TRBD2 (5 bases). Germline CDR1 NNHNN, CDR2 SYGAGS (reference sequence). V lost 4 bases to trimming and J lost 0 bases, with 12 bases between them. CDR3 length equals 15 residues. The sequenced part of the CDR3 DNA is TGTGCCAGCGGTCCCTGGGCGTCTAGTGCAGAAACGCTGTAT. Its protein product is CASGPWASSAETLY. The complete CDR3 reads CASGPWASSAETLYF.

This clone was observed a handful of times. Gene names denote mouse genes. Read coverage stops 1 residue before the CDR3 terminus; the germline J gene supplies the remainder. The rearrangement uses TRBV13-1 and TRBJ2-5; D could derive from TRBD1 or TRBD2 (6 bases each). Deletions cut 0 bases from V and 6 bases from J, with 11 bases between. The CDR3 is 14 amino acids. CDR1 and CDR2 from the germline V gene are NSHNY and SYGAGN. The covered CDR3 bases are TGTGCCAGCAGTGATGGGGGGCGTGGTGACACCCAGTAC. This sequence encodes CASSDGGRGDTQY. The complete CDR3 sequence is CASSDGGRGDTQYF.

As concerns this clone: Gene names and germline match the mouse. CDR3 DNA (partial): TGTGCCAGCGGGGTCCGGGCACCGGCCAACGAAAGATTATTT. Translation: CASGVRAPANERLF. The full CDR3 is CASGVRAPANERLFF. J is TRBJ1-4 and V is TRBV13-2; D not resolved. Read data end 1 residue before the CDR3 end; the end is taken from the germline J gene. V lost 5 bases to trimming and J lost 3 bases, with 14 bases between them. The CDR3 runs to 15 residues. Germline CDR1 and CDR2: NNHNN and SYGAGS (reference sequence).

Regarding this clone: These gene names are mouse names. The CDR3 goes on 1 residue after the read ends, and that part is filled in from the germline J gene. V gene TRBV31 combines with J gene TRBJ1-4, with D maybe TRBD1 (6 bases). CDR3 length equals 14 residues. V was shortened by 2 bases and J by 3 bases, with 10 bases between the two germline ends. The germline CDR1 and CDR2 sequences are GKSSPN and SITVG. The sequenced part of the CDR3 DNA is TGTGCCTGGAGTATGGGACAAACCAACGAAAGATTATTT. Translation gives CAWSMGQTNERLF. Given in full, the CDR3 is CAWSMGQTNERLFF.

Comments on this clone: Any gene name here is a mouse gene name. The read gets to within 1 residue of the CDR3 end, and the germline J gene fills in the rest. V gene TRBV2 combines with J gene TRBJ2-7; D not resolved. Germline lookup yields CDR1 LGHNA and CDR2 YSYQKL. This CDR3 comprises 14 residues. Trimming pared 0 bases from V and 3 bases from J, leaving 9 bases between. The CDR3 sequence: CASSQDRHSYEQYF. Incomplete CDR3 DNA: TGTGCCAGCAGCCAAGATCGGCACAGCTATGAACAGTAC.

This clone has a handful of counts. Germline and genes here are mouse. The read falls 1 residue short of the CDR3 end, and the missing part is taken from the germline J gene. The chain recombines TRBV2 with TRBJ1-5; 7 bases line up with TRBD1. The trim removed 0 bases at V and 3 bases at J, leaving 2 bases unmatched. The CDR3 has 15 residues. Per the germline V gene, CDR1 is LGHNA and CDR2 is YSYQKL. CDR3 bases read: TGTGCCAGCAGCCAAGATAGGGGGCGCAACCAGGCTCCGCTT. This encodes CASSQDRGRNQAPL. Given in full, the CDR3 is CASSQDRGRNQAPLF.

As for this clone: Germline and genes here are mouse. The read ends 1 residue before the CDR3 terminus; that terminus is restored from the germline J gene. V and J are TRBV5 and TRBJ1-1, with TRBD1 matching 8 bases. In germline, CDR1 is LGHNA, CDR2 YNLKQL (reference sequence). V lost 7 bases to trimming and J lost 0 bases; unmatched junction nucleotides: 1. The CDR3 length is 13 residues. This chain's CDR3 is CASNRGANTEVFF. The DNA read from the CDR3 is TGTGCCAGCAACAGGGGGGCAAACACAGAAGTCTTC.

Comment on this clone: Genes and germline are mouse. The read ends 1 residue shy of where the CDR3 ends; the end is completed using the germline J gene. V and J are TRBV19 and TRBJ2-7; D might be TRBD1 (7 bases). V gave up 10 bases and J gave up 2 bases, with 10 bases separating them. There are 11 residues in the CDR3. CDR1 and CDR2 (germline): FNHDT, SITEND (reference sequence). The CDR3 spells CARGGAYEQYF. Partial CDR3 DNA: TGTGCCCGAGGGGGCGCCTATGAACAGTAC.

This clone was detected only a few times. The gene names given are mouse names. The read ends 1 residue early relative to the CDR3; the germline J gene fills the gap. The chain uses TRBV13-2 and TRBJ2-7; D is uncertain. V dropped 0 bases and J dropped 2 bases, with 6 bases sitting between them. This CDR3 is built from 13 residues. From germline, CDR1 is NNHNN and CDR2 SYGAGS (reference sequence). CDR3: CASGDATTYEQYF. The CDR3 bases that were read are TGTGCCAGCGGTGATGCAACAACCTATGAACAGTAC.

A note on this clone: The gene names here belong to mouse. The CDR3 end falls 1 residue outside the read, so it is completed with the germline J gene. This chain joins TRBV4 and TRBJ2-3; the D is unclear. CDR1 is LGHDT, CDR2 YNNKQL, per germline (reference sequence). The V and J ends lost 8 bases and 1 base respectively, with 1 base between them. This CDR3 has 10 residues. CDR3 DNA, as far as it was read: TGTGCCAGCGGTGCAGAAACGCTGTAT. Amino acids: CASGAETLY. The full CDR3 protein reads CASGAETLYF. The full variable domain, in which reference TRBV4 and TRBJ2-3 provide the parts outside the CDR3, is ETAVFQTPNYHVTQVGNEVSFNCKQTLGHDTMYWYKQDSKKLLKIMFSYNNKQLIVNETVPRRFSPQSSDKAHLNLRIKSVEPEDSAVYLCASGAETLYFGSGTRLTVL.

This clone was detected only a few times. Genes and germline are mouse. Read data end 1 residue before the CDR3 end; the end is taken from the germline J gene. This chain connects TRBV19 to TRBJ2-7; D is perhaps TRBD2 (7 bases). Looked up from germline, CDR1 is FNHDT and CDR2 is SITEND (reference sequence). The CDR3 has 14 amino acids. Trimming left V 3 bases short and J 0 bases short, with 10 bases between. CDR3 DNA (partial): TGTGCCAGCAGTACGGGGGGCAGCTCCTATGAACAGTAC. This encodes CASSTGGSSYEQY. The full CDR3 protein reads CASSTGGSSYEQYF.